Listed below are T cell receptor beta chains from one sample, sequenced in a study of blood T cell repertoires in COVID-19. Clones were read by immunoSEQ multiplex PCR, and TCRdb kept only the in-frame ones, dropping some. The data contain about 120,000 clones, 80% to 90% of them seen just once; the ten biggest clones take up around 5.6%. Material for sequencing was peripheral blood. The receptors derive from an elderly man with active or convalescent COVID-19. The CDR3 runs from the conserved cysteine through the conserved F or W.

TRBJ2-3 | TRBV11-2 | CASSPQGIALGQYF
TRBJ1-2 | TRBV7-8 | CASSLGARNYGYTF
TRBJ1-1 | TRBV5-8 | CASSLGQGGTEAFF
TRBJ2-7 | TRBV19 | CASRGTEEVQRGYSGQYF
TRBJ1-1 | TRBV6-4 | CASSDGGITEAFF
TRBJ1-5 | TRBV7-9 | CASSSGQGAEQPQHF
TRBJ2-1 | TRBV6-5 | CASSLLGGAYNEQFF
TRBJ1-4 | TRBV27 | CASSPGGSEKLFF
TRBJ1-2 | TRBV29-1 | CSVAETGGDYGYTF
TRBJ1-1 | TRBV4-3 | CASSQDLGGYTEAFF
TRBJ2-5 | TRBV6-5 | CASNPEGGGGKTQYF
TRBJ2-7 | TRBV7-9 | CASSHWDRGHEQYF
TRBJ1-6 | TRBV4-2 | CASSQDATVGPLHF
TRBJ2-3 | TRBV11-1 | CASSSTGGDTQYF
TRBJ1-6 | TRBV6-5 | CTYYNSPLHF
TRBJ2-5 | TRBV18 | CASSPSGGAFETQYF
TRBJ1-5 | TRBV5-1 | CASSLAGWDQPQHF
TRBJ2-7 | TRBV5-1 | CASSYGYEQYF
TRBJ2-5 | TRBV4-2 | CASSQDTAQETQYF
TRBJ2-3 | TRBV3-1/TRBV3-2 | CAVRGSGADTQYF
TRBJ1-2 | TRBV28 | CASSTPSGTASCYTF
TRBJ2-7 | TRBV3-1/TRBV3-2 | CASGAYEQYF
TRBJ2-1 | TRBV7-2 | CASSPHRGSYNEQFF
TRBJ2-3 | TRBV6-2/TRBV6-3 | CASSRGGTTDTQYF
TRBJ1-3 | TRBV11-1 | CASSSGQFSGNTIYF
TRBJ2-1 | TRBV7-2 | CASSPRTGSYNEQFF
TRBJ1-4 | TRBV5-6 | CASSLGQLEKLFF
TRBJ2-3 | TRBV7-2 | CASSLYSSTDTQYF
TRBJ1-1 | TRBV29-1 | CSVQQGAQAEAFF
TRBJ1-2 | TRBV4-2 | CASSQDLGQGDYGYTF
TRBJ2-2 | TRBV9 | CASSVSTGELFF
TRBJ1-2 | TRBV5-4 | CATGRGSNYGYTF
TRBJ2-7 | TRBV6-1 | CASSESDRGLGEQYF
TRBJ2-7 | TRBV3-1/TRBV3-2 | CASSPPSLYEQYF
TRBJ1-1 | TRBV10-3 | CAISELDRAFF
TRBJ2-2 | TRBV9 | CASSGIAGGLNERNTGELFF
TRBJ1-1 | TRBV18 | CASSPREGSTEAFF
TRBJ2-3 | TRBV6-6 | CASSHRLAGGSSTDTQYF
TRBJ2-2 | TRBV11-3 | CASSPSSKRGTGELFF
TRBJ1-5 | TRBV10-3 | CAISEFEGGQPQHF
TRBJ1-3 | TRBV2 | CASGTASGNTIYF
TRBJ2-2 | TRBV7-9 | CASSFSGGSTGELFF
TRBJ2-1 | TRBV2 | CASSEVRAANEQFF
TRBJ1-2 | TRBV19 | CASSIVGGGDGGYTF
TRBJ2-5 | TRBV5-1 | CASSLFLGSGETQYF
TRBJ1-1 | TRBV12-3/TRBV12-4 | CASSKLGLEAFF
TRBJ2-1 | TRBV19 | CASSVPGQGYPKQFF
TRBJ2-3 | TRBV7-2 | CASSLTYTDTQYF
TRBJ2-2 | TRBV5-4 | CASRPTSGNGNGELFF
TRBJ1-2 | TRBV7-2 | CASSYTNYGYTF
TRBJ2-7 | TRBV3-1/TRBV3-2 | CASSLQVKSEQYF